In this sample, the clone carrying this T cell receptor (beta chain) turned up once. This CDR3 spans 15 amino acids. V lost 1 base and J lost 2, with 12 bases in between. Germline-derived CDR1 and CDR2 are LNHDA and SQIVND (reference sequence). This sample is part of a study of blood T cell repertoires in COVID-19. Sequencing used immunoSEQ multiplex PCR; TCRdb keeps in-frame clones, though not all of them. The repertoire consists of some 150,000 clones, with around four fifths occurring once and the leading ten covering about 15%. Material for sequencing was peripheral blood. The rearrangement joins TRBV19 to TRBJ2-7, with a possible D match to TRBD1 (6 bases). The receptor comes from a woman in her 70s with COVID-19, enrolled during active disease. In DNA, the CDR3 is TGTGCCAGTAGTATAGTAATAGGGGGAGCCTACGAGCAGTACTTC. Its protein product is CASSIVIGGAYEQYF.